The clone carrying this TCR beta chain was observed a handful of times. Its antigen is still unknown. The data are from a study of cytomegalovirus exposure and HLA in healthy donors. In germline, CDR1 is SGHTS, CDR2 YDEGEE. CDR3 length: 12 residues. Trimming cost V 1 base and J 7 bases, with 8 bases left between them. The PCR used 60 Vbeta and 13 Jbeta primers. Clones were read by immunoSEQ multiplex PCR, and TCRdb kept only the in-frame ones, dropping some. The sample lists roughly 55,000 clones, roughly 70% occurring once. Study results and caveats: One variant, a missense change in DCLRE1C, was linked in a later analysis to TCR beta V- and J-gene trimming. Equally common other TCR beta chains were less clonally expanded than HLA-associated ones, a later analysis found. Apparent HLA restriction characterized most CMV-associated TCR beta chains in a later analysis. Sequencing depth across donors, presence/absence analyses assumed, was roughly uniform.

The J gene is TRBJ1-1, the V gene TRBV5-8, with a tentative D call TRBD1 (5 bases). Input material: PBMCs. This sequence originates from a man in his forties in good health and CMV-seropositive. The CDR3 DNA reads as TGTGCCAGCAGCTTGCGGGGGTTTGAAGCTTTCTTT. Translating gives CASSLRGFEAFF.